In this sample, the clone carrying this TCR beta chain turned up a few times. Its antigen remains unknown. This entry comes from a study of response to subunit inactivated influenza vaccine. Study-wide results and limits: T cells newly recruited by each seasonal influenza vaccination are few, the authors suggested.

TCRdb analysed the RT-PCR reads with MiXCR anew, one entry per CDR3 protein. The sample includes under 550,000 distinct CDR3 sequences, approximately 7.1% of them seen just once. CDR1 and CDR2 from the germline V gene are SGHRS and YFSETQ. There are 13 residues in the CDR3. V lost 4 bases to trimming and J lost 5 bases; unmatched junction nucleotides: 5. The chain carries TRBV5-1 and TRBJ2-7; 8 positions match TRBD1. The TCR comes from a man between 50 and 70 years old who received an inactivated influenza vaccine. Source: PBMCs from blood, taken around 25 months after vaccination. CDR3 region: CASSGQGFDEQYF. DNA for the CDR3: TGCGCCAGCAGCGGACAGGGCTTCGACGAGCAGTACTTC.